These T cell receptor beta chains were read from a single sample in a study of blood T cells in healthy people across ages. TCRdb re-derived calls from the 5' RACE reads in MiXCR, one entry per CDR3 protein. Of approximately 690,000 distinct CDR3 sequences listed, about 54% are singletons. Material for sequencing was blood. The receptor set was obtained from a man aged 55 to 70 in good health. CDR3s include the opening cysteine and the closing phenylalanine or tryptophan. D genes are given only for firm matches. Rows may omit the clone size; those that give it use once, few, many or a size class.

D	V	size	J	CDR3	DNA
.	TRBV2	few	TRBJ1-2	CASSVSTAGYTF	TGTGCCAGCAGTGTGTCCACTGCTGGCTACACCTTC
.	TRBV5-1	.	TRBJ2-7	CASSLSRVNYEQYF	TGCGCCAGCAGCTTGTCCAGGGTCAACTACGAGCAGTACTTC
TRBD1	TRBV12-3/TRBV12-4	.	TRBJ2-3	CASSGPGTDLTDTQYF	TGTGCCAGCAGCGGGCCCGGGACAGACCTCACAGATACGCAGTATTTT
.	TRBV20-1	few	TRBJ2-7	CSAPGFASSHEQYF	TGCAGTGCTCCAGGGTTCGCTTCTTCCCACGAGCAGTACTTC
.	TRBV19	.	TRBJ2-5	CASSNVAQETQYF	TGTGCCAGTAGTAATGTGGCCCAAGAGACCCAGTACTTC
.	TRBV29-1	.	TRBJ1-2	CSVEVRTNYGYTF	TGCAGCGTTGAAGTCAGGACAAACTATGGCTACACCTTC
.	TRBV20-1	.	TRBJ1-6	CSARDLSPGSYNSPLHF	TGCAGTGCTAGGGACCTCTCTCCTGGCTCCTATAATTCACCCCTCCACTTT
TRBD2	TRBV6-5	once	TRBJ2-1	CASSQNGEGSEQFF	TGTGCCAGCAGCCAGAACGGGGAGGGTAGCGAGCAGTTCTTC
TRBD1	TRBV5-1	.	TRBJ2-1	CASSWITGGNNEQFF	TGCGCCAGCAGCTGGATAACAGGGGGGAACAATGAGCAGTTCTTC
TRBD2	TRBV27	.	TRBJ2-5	CASSLSLAGALETQYF	TGTGCCAGCAGTTTATCACTAGCGGGGGCCTTGGAGACCCAGTACTTC
.	TRBV20-1	.	TRBJ2-1	CSAPPRGVSSYNEQFF	TGCAGTGCTCCCCCAAGGGGAGTGAGCTCCTACAATGAGCAGTTCTTC
.	TRBV6-1	.	TRBJ1-2	CASSEAGTGRGAYGYTF	TGTGCCAGCAGTGAAGCGGGAACAGGGCGCGGAGCCTATGGCTACACCTTC
TRBD1	TRBV7-2	few	TRBJ1-2	CASSSPRGRGGYTF	TGTGCCAGCAGCTCACCGAGGGGGCGAGGTGGCTACACCTTC
TRBD2	TRBV20-1	.	TRBJ2-1	CSGLARTSEYNEQFF	TGCAGTGGTCTAGCCCGGACTAGCGAGTACAATGAGCAGTTCTTC
.	TRBV3-1	.	TRBJ1-1	CASRNSAYGNTEAFF	TGTGCCAGCAGAAACAGTGCTTACGGGAACACTGAAGCTTTCTTT
TRBD2	TRBV27	.	TRBJ2-1	CASSLFWTSGYNEQFF	TGTGCCAGCAGTTTATTTTGGACTAGCGGTTACAATGAGCAGTTCTTC
.	TRBV6-1	.	TRBJ2-6	CASSEAQGSGANVLTF	TGTGCCAGCAGTGAAGCCCAAGGCTCTGGGGCCAACGTCCTGACTTTC
.	TRBV5-1	.	TRBJ1-2	CASSLAWGTDGYTF	TGCGCCAGCAGCTTGGCCTGGGGGACCGATGGCTACACCTTC
TRBD1	TRBV10-3	few	TRBJ2-1	CAIKRVGTGGYNEQFF	TGTGCCATCAAGAGAGTAGGGACAGGGGGCTACAATGAGCAGTTCTTC
TRBD2	TRBV5-1	.	TRBJ2-4	CASSGGVAGGLAKNIQYF	TGCGCCAGCAGCGGGGGTGTAGCGGGGGGCTTGGCCAAAAACATTCAGTACTTC
.	TRBV5-6	.	TRBJ1-1	CASSLRPGRTEAFF	TGTGCCAGCAGCTTGCGACCAGGACGGACTGAAGCTTTCTTT
TRBD1	TRBV6-1	.	TRBJ1-1	CASSDGDRDTEAFF	TGTGCCAGCAGTGACGGGGACAGGGACACTGAAGCTTTCTTT
.	TRBV29-1	few	TRBJ2-3	CSVGPSGTDTQYF	TGCAGCGTTGGTCCCAGCGGCACAGATACGCAGTATTTT
.	TRBV6-5	.	TRBJ1-2	CASSYGGPPYGYTF	TGTGCCAGCAGTTACGGAGGACCACCCTATGGCTACACCTTC
.	TRBV5-4	.	TRBJ2-1	CASIPDQGRYNEQFF	TGTGCCAGCATCCCGGATCAGGGGCGATACAATGAGCAGTTCTTC
TRBD1	TRBV10-3	.	TRBJ1-1	CANDRGEGNTEAFF	TGTGCCAACGACAGGGGTGAAGGTAATACTGAAGCTTTCTTT
.	TRBV6-6	.	TRBJ1-4	CATETVFGLKLFF	TGTGCCACTGAGACAGTCTTTGGTTTGAAACTGTTTTTT
.	TRBV20-1	.	TRBJ2-3	CSLHSGGTDTQYF	TGCAGTCTACATAGCGGAGGAACAGATACGCAGTATTTT
.	TRBV28	many	TRBJ2-1	CASSVSTANEQFF	TGTGCCAGCAGTGTATCGACAGCCAATGAGCAGTTCTTC
.	TRBV29-1	many	TRBJ2-6	CSVGSGSGANVLTF	TGCAGCGTTGGATCTGGGTCTGGGGCCAACGTCCTGACTTTC
.	TRBV20-1	.	TRBJ2-4	CSARGVQQYF	TGCAGTGCTAGAGGAGTCCAGCAGTACTTC
.	TRBV5-1	few	TRBJ2-7	CASSRDLSSYEQYF	TGCGCCAGCAGCCGGGACTTATCCTCCTACGAGCAGTACTTC
TRBD2	TRBV5-1	.	TRBJ2-1	CASSAGTSGGNEQFF	TGCGCCAGCAGCGCAGGGACTAGCGGGGGGAATGAGCAGTTCTTC
.	TRBV9	.	TRBJ2-3	CASSPLVATDTQYF	TGTGCCAGTTCCCCGCTCGTCGCCACAGATACGCAGTATTTT
TRBD2	TRBV2	.	TRBJ2-7	CASRVTSGVGEQYF	TGTGCCAGCAGGGTGACTAGCGGGGTCGGCGAGCAGTACTTC
.	TRBV10-3	.	TRBJ1-6	CAISGQVQESPLHF	TGTGCCATCAGTGGGCAGGTTCAGGAGTCACCCCTCCACTTT
TRBD2	TRBV10-3	.	TRBJ2-2	CAISEPSGGANTGELFF	TGTGCCATCAGTGAACCCAGCGGGGGCGCGAACACCGGGGAGCTGTTTTTT
.	TRBV9	.	TRBJ1-2	CASRPMGRGDFGYTF	TGTGCCAGCAGACCTATGGGGAGAGGGGATTTCGGCTACACCTTC
.	TRBV27	.	TRBJ2-6	CASSLFPAPGANVLTF	TGTGCCAGCAGTTTATTTCCGGCCCCTGGGGCCAACGTCCTGACTTTC
TRBD1	TRBV29-1	.	TRBJ1-4	CSVASGTAPFEKLFF	TGCAGCGTTGCTAGTGGGACAGCCCCGTTTGAAAAACTGTTTTTT
TRBD2	TRBV28	few	TRBJ2-3	CASGSPGLVPFDTQYF	TGTGCCAGCGGGTCCCCGGGACTAGTGCCTTTTGATACGCAGTATTTT
.	TRBV5-6	.	TRBJ2-7	CASSLGGDQYF	TGTGCCAGCAGCTTGGGGGGGGACCAGTACTTC
.	TRBV5-6	.	TRBJ1-1	CVSSPRHGFEAFF	TGTGTCAGCAGCCCCAGGCACGGTTTTGAAGCTTTCTTT
.	TRBV12-3/TRBV12-4	few	TRBJ2-5	CASSLQGWETQYF	TGTGCCAGCAGTTTACAGGGATGGGAGACCCAGTACTTC
.	TRBV15	.	TRBJ2-7	CTTSRVGSYEQYF	TGTACCACCAGCAGAGTCGGCAGCTACGAGCAGTACTTC